The sequence of this TCR beta chain was determined in a study of blood T cells in healthy people across ages. General observations from the study: Expanded clonotype changes were possibly confounded by unknown donor CMV status.

The CDR3 consists of 12 residues. V lost 5 bases to trimming and J lost 0 bases, with 5 bases between them. Germline V CDR1 and CDR2: SGHRS, YFSETQ. The use of a sample-barcoded 5' primer and a J-beta primer mix characterized a second PCR of roughly 6 to 11 cycles. Via MiXCR, TCRdb re-called the 5' RACE reads, giving one row per CDR3 protein. The repertoire holds 550,000 to 700,000 distinct CDR3 sequences, with approximately 25% as singletons. With regard to this clonotype: Its antigen is not identified.

The sequenced sample consisted of blood. This chain links TRBV5-1 with TRBJ1-2; no clear D gene. This sequence was found in a woman aged 70-85 years in good health. The CDR3 coding sequence is TGCGCCAGCAGACAATCTAACTATGGCTACACCTTC. This codes for CASRQSNYGYTF.